These 15 T cell receptor beta chains share one sample of origin, sequenced in a study of blood T cell repertoires in COVID-19 (dated by TCRdb to about 2020). Library creation used the immunoSEQ multiplex PCR assay. TCRdb took over this immuneACCESS table, retaining in-frame rearrangements with V and J assigned. Such tables are incomplete; in checked studies, under half of the missing clones stem from an unresolved V gene, and the remainder is unexplained. The sample has some 200,000 clones on record, roughly 90% of them singletons. 0.7% to 0.95% of the sample rests with the top ten. The sample taken for sequencing was peripheral blood. These receptors were obtained from a woman aged 70 to 79 with acute or convalescent COVID-19.

The V gene is TRBV7-9, the J gene TRBJ1-2; TRBD1 matches 9 bases. The V gene end was trimmed by 5 bases and the J gene end by 3 bases; junction bases not matched to a gene: 7. This CDR3 region has 15 residues. Germline-derived CDR1 and CDR2 are SEHNR and FQNEAQ (reference sequence). The CDR3 nucleotides read TGTGCCAGCAGCCCTACAGGGGGCGCGGACTATGGCTACACCTTC. Translation: CASSPTGGADYGYTF.

This chain uses TRBV19 with TRBJ2-1; 8 nucleotides line up with TRBD2. This CDR3 is built from 11 residues. The germline V gene encodes CDR1 LNHDA and CDR2 SQIVND (reference sequence). Unmatched junction bases numbered 5, after V lost 3 bases and J lost 16 bases. CDR3 loop: CASSIGRAIFF. CDR3 in DNA: TGTGCCAGTAGTATCGGGAGGGCAATCTTCTTC.

This clone has only a few counts. The rearrangement links TRBV9 to TRBJ2-1, with TRBD2 identical over 13 bases. This CDR3 is built from 18 residues. After removal of 4 bases from V and 2 bases from J, the junction contained 9 bases not matched to a gene. In germline, CDR1 is SGDLS, CDR2 YYNGEE. The chain's CDR3 is CASSILAGGLYPYNEQFF. The CDR3 nucleotides are TGTGCCAGCAGCATACTAGCGGGGGGGCTGTATCCCTACAATGAGCAGTTCTTC. The full variable domain, with the rest looked up from reference TRBV9 and TRBJ2-1, is DSGVTQTPKHLITATGQRVTLRCSPRSGDLSVYWYQQSLDQGLQFLIQYYNGEERAKGNILERFSAQQFPDLHSELNLSSLELGDSALYFCASSILAGGLYPYNEQFFGPGTRLTVL.

This sequence joins TRBV11-1 and TRBJ1-1; D remains unclear. The V and J ends lost 7 bases and 7 bases respectively, with 16 bases between them. The germline V gene encodes CDR1 SGHAT and CDR2 FQDESV (reference sequence). This CDR3 region has 13 residues. The CDR3 spells CASTIEVRGEAFF. CDR3 DNA: TGTGCCAGCACTATAGAGGTCAGAGGTGAAGCTTTCTTT.

The CDR3 loop reads CSVVWRAGGGETQYF. The DNA for the CDR3 is TGCAGCGTTGTCTGGAGAGCGGGGGGAGGGGAGACCCAGTACTTC. The chain links TRBV29-1 to TRBJ2-5; 9 bases line up with TRBD2. The CDR3 length is 15 residues. J was trimmed by 5 bases and V by 4 bases; bases with no gene match: 11. Germline V lookup: CDR1 SQVTM, CDR2 ANQGSEA.

The chain uses TRBV7-2 and TRBJ2-1; 12 bases agree with TRBD2. This CDR3 comprises 15 residues. The V gene end was trimmed by 0 bases and the J gene end by 8 bases; junction bases not matched to a gene: 2. Germline V gene lookup returns CDR1 SGHTA and CDR2 FQGNSA. The CDR3 DNA is TGTGCCAGCAGCTTAGCGACTAGCGGGAGCTATGAGCAGTTCTTC. Protein product: CASSLATSGSYEQFF.

CDR3 bases: TGCAGCGCCACCGACAGTCATAATTCACCCCTCCACTTT. Amino acids: CSATDSHNSPLHF. This chain connects TRBV29-1 to TRBJ1-6; tentative D call: TRBD1 (5 bases). Germline V CDR1 and CDR2: SQVTM, ANQGSEA. V shed 7 bases and J shed 5 bases, with 12 bases lying between them. The CDR3 has 13 amino acids.

The chain combines TRBV7-8 with TRBJ2-7, with D possibly being TRBD1 (5 bases). Germline loops: CDR1 SGHVS, CDR2 FQNEAQ. V gave up 5 bases and J gave up 7 bases, with 12 bases separating them. CDR3 length: 12 residues. The chain's CDR3 is CASSARVREQYF. For the CDR3, the DNA is TGTGCCAGCAGCGCCAGGGTACGGGAGCAGTACTTC.

The J gene is TRBJ2-2, the V gene TRBV2; no firm D call. Trimming shortened V by 4 bases and J by 3 bases, and 9 bases separated the two germline ends. CDR3 length equals 14 residues. Germline lookup yields CDR1 SNHLY and CDR2 FYNNEI. The CDR3 spells CASSGLVYTGELFF. Here the CDR3 DNA reads TGTGCCAGCAGTGGTTTAGTATACACCGGGGAGCTGTTTTTT.

The genes are TRBV20-1 and TRBJ2-5, with TRBD2 matching 11 bases. The V segment lost 3 bases and the J segment 5 bases; nucleotides outside the gene matches: 8. This CDR3 has 15 residues. Germline lookup yields CDR1 DFQATT and CDR2 SNEGSKA (reference sequence). The CDR3 here is CSASFLAGGQETQYF. CDR3 DNA sequence: TGCAGTGCTAGTTTCCTAGCGGGAGGACAGGAGACCCAGTACTTC.

The chain employs TRBV18 and TRBJ1-6; D is possibly TRBD1 (5 bases). This CDR3 is built from 18 residues. Trimming left V 4 bases short and J 6 bases short, with 22 bases between. The germline gives CDR1 KGHSH, CDR2 LQKENI. The CDR3 DNA is TGTGCCAGCTCACAATTTCAGACAGACTCCCGCTTTAATTCACCCCTCCACTTT. It codes for CASSQFQTDSRFNSPLHF.

The rearrangement links TRBV5-1 to TRBJ1-2; D not resolved. Germline-derived CDR1 and CDR2 are SGHRS and YFSETQ. This CDR3 has 14 amino acids. The germline V and J ends were trimmed by 2 bases and 1 base, with 9 bases remaining between them. The CDR3 protein is CASSFLQSNYGYTF. CDR3 nucleotides: TGCGCCAGCAGCTTTTTACAGAGTAACTATGGCTACACCTTC.

V is TRBV6-6 and J is TRBJ2-3; D uncertain. Germline V gene data show CDR1 as MNHNY and CDR2 as SVGAGI (reference sequence). CDR3 size: 13 residues. V was trimmed by 2 bases and J by 3 bases, leaving 6 bases between them. In DNA, the CDR3 is TGTGCCAGCAGTTACCCTCCGACAGATACGCAGTATTTT. This codes for CASSYPPTDTQYF.

The chain couples TRBV6-2 or TRBV6-3 to TRBJ2-1, with TRBD2 matching over 16 bases. J was trimmed by 8 bases and V by 6 bases; bases with no gene match: 10. The length of the CDR3 is 17 residues. The V gene's germline CDR1 is MNHEY and CDR2 SVGEGT. CDR3 amino acids: CASSWTGTSGGAYEQFF. DNA of the CDR3: TGTGCCAGCAGCTGGACCGGGACTAGCGGGGGGGCGTATGAGCAGTTCTTC.

The rearrangement uses TRBV2 and TRBJ1-3, with D maybe TRBD1 (5 bases). Trimming left V 6 bases short and J 8 bases short, with 11 bases between. CDR3 length equals 12 residues. Germline CDR1 SNHLY, CDR2 FYNNEI. The CDR3 DNA reads as TGTGCCAGCAGCCCTCAGGGTGACACCATATATTTT. This codes for CASSPQGDTIYF.